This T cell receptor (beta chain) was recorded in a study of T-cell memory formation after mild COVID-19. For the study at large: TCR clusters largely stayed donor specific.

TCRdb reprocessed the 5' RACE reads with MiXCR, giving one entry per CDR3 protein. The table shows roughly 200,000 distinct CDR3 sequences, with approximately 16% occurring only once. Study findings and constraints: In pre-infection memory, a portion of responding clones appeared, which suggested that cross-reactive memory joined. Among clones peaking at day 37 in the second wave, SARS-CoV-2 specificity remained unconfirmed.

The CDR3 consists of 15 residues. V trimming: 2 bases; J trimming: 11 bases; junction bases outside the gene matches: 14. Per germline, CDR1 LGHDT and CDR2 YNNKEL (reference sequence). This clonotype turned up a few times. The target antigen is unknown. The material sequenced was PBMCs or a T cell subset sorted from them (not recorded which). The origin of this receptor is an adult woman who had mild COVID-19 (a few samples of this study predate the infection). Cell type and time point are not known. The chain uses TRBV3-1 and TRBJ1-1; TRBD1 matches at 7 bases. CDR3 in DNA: TGTGCCAGCAGCCAATCCCTGGGACAGCACCAAGTGGCTTTCTTT. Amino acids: CASSQSLGQHQVAFF.